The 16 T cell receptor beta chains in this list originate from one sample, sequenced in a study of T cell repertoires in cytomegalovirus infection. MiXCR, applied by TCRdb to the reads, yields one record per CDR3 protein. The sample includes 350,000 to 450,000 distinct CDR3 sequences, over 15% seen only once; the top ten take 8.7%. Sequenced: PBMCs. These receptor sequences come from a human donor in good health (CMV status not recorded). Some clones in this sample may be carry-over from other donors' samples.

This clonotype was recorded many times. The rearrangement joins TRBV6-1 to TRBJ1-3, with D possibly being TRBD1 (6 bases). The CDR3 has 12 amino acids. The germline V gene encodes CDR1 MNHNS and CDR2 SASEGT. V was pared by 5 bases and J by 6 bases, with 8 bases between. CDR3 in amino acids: CASSTGTNTIYF. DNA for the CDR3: TGTGCCAGCAGTACAGGGACAAACACCATATATTTT.

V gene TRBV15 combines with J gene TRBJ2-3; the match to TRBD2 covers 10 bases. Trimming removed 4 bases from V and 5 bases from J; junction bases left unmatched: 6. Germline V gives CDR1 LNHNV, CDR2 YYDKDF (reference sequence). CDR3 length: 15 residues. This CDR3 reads CATSIRLAGLDTQYF. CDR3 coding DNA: TGTGCCACCAGCATCCGACTAGCGGGTTTAGATACGCAGTATTTT.

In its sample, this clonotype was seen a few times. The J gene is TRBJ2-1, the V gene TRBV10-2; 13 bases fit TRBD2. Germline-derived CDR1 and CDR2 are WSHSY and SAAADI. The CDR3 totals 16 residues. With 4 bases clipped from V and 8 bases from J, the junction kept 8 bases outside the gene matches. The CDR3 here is CASSVPGTSGKYEQFF. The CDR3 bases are TGCGCCAGCAGTGTCCCCGGGACTAGCGGGAAATATGAGCAGTTCTTC.

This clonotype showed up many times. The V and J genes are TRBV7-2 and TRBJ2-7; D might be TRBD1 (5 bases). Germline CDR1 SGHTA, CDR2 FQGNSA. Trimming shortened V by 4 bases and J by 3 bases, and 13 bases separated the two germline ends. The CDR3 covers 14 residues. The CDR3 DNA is TGTGCCAGCAGCTGGGTGACAGAGAGCTACGAGCAGTACTTC. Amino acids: CASSWVTESYEQYF. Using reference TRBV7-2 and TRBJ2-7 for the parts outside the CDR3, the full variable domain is GAGVSQSPSNKVTEKGKDVELRCDPISGHTALYWYRQSLGQGLEFLIYFQGNSAPDKSGLPSDRFSAERTGGSVSTLTIQRTQQEDSAVYLCASSWVTESYEQYFGPGTRLTVT.

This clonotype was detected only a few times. CDR3 protein: CASSIGLGTTEQFF. CDR3 nucleotides: TGTGCCAGCAGCATCGGGTTGGGGACTACCGAGCAGTTCTTC. This sequence joins TRBV6-2 or TRBV6-3 and TRBJ2-1; TRBD2 aligns across 7 bases. V was pared by 6 bases and J by 10 bases, with 12 bases of the junction left unmatched. The V gene's germline CDR1 is MNHEY and CDR2 SVGEGT. This CDR3 has 14 amino acids.

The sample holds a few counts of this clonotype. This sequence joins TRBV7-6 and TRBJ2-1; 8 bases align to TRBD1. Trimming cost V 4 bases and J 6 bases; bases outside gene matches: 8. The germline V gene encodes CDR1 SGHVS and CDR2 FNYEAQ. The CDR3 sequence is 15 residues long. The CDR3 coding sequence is TGTGCCAGCAGCTCACCAGGGGGCAGAGGCAATGAGCAGTTCTTC. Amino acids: CASSSPGGRGNEQFF.

This CDR3 is CASSLDWTGGSPLHF. In DNA form, the CDR3 reads TGTGCCAGCAGTTTAGATTGGACAGGGGGTTCACCCCTCCACTTT. This rearrangement joins TRBV12-3 or TRBV12-4 to TRBJ1-6; 10 bases are shared with TRBD1. The V and J ends lost 1 base and 9 bases, in that order; junction bases with no gene match: 3. The CDR3 runs to 15 residues.

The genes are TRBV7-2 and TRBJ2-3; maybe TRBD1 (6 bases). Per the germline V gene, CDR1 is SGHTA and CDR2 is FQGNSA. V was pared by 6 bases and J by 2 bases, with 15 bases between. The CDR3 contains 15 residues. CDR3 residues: CASRNRQENTDTQYF. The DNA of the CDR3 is TGTGCCAGCAGGAACAGACAGGAGAACACAGATACGCAGTATTTT.

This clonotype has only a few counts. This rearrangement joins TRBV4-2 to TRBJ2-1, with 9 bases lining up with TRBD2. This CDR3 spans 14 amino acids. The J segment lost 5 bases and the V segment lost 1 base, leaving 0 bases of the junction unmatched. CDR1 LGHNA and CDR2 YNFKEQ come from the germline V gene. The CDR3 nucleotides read TGTGCCAGCAGCCAAGGCGGGGGGGACAATGAGCAGTTCTTC. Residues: CASSQGGGDNEQFF.

The CDR3 DNA reads as TGTGCCAGCAGTTCCTTGACTAGCGGGAGGGGAGAGCAGTACTTC. Translated, it gives CASSSLTSGRGEQYF. V gene TRBV12-3 or TRBV12-4 combines with J gene TRBJ2-7; 14 bases are shared with TRBD2. Trimming cost V 4 bases and J 7 bases; bases outside gene matches: 6. The CDR3 is 15 residues long.

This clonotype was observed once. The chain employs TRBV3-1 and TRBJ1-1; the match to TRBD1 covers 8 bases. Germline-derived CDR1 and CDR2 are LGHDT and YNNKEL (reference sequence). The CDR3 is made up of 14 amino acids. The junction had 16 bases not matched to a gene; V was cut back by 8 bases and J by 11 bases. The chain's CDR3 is CASGPSGQGQSAFF. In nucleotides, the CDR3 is TGTGCCAGCGGACCCTCAGGACAGGGTCAGTCGGCTTTCTTT. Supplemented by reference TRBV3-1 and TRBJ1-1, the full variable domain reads DTAVSQTPKYLVTQMGNDKSIKCEQNLGHDTMYWYKQDSKKFLKIMFSYNNKELIINETVPNRFSPKSPDKAHLNLHINSLELGDSAVYFCASGPSGQGQSAFFGQGTRLTVV.

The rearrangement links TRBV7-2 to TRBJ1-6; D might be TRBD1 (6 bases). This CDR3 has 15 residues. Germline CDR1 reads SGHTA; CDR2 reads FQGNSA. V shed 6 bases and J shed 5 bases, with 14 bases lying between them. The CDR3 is CASRGATPDNSPLHF. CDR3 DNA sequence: TGTGCCAGCAGGGGGGCGACTCCCGATAATTCACCCCTCCACTTT.

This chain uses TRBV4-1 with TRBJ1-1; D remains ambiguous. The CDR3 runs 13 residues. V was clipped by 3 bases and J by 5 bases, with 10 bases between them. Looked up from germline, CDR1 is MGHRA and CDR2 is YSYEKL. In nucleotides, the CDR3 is TGCGCCAGCAGCCAGGGGAGGTGGACTGAAGCTTTCTTT. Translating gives CASSQGRWTEAFF.

This CDR3 is CASSPTGSLGYGYTF. The DNA of the CDR3 is TGTGCCAGCAGTCCAACAGGGAGTTTGGGCTATGGCTACACCTTC. This chain links TRBV12-3 or TRBV12-4 with TRBJ1-2; TRBD1 is a possible D gene (6 bases). The CDR3 is 15 residues long. The V end lost 5 bases, the J end lost 4 bases, and 17 bases lay between the germline ends.

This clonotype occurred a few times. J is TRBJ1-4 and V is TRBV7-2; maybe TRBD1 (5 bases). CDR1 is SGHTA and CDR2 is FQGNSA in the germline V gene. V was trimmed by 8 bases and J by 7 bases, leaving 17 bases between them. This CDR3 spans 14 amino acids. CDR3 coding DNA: TGTGCCAGCGACCTGGGGCTTGGAGGTGAAAAACTGTTTTTT. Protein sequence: CASDLGLGGEKLFF.

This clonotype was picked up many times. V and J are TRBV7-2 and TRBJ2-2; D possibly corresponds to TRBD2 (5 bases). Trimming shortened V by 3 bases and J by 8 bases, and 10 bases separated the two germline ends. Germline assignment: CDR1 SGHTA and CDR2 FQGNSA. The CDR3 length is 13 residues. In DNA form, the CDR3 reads TGTGCCAGCAGCTTGCTAGCCGGAGGGGAGCTGTTTTTT. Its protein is CASSLLAGGELFF.